This TCR beta chain was obtained from a study of T cell therapy after organ transplantation. Overall study context: Therapy products were autologous CMV-specific T cells, peptide-expanded for about two weeks. 4 to 8 weeks after therapy completion, short-term post-therapy blood was collected.

Time point in this sample: 4-8 weeks after completion of therapy. Study-level results: CD8 clonality fold change after therapy inversely tracked pretherapy clonality.

The V and J ends lost 0 bases and 8 bases, in that order; junction bases with no gene match: 11. CDR1 and CDR2 from the germline V gene are GTSNPN and SVGIG (reference sequence). The CDR3 loop spans 16 amino acids. In the case of this clone: The antigen remains unidentified.

The repertoire was sequenced with immunoSEQ multiplex PCR; TCRdb's copy has only in-frame clones and lacks some. Of 15,000 to 25,000 clones in the sample, 81% were seen once. The chain has TRBV30 and TRBJ1-4, with 8 bases identical to TRBD1. The receptor was isolated from a human patient who had received a solid organ transplant and had CMV disease. T cells may partly derive from the graft donor. The material sequenced was CD8+ T cells from blood, taken after autologous CMV-specific T cell therapy. The CDR3 reads CAWSVLLGQGGEKLFF. The CDR3 coding sequence is TGTGCCTGGAGTGTACTTTTAGGACAGGGAGGCGAAAAACTGTTTTTT.